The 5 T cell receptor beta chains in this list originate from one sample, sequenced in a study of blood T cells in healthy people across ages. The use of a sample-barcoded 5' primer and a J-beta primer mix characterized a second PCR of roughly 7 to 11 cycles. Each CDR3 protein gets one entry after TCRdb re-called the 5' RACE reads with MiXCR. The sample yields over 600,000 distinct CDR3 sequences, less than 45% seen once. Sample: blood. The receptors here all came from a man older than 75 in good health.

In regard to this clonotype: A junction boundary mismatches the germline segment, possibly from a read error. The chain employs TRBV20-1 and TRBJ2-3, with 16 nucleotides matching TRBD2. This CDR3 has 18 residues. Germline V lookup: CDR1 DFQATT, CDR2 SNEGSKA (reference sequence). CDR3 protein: CSATSGTSGGASIDTQYF. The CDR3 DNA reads TGCAGTGCAACATCCGGGACTAGCGGGGGGGCAAGCATAGATACGCAGTATTTT.

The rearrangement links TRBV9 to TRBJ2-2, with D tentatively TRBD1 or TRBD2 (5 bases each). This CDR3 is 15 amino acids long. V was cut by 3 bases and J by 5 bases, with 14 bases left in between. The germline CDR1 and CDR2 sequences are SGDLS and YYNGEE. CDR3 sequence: CASSADGGRTGELFF. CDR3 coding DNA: TGTGCCAGCAGCGCAGATGGGGGTCGGACCGGGGAGCTGTTTTTT.

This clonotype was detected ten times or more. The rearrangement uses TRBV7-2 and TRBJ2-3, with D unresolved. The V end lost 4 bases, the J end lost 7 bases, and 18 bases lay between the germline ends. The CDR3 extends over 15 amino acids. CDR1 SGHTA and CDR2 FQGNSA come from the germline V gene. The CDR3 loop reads CASSSPETYRNTQYF. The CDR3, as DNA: TGTGCCAGCAGCTCCCCCGAAACATACCGGAATACGCAGTATTTT. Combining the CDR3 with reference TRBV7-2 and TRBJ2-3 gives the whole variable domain GAGVSQSPSNKVTEKGKDVELRCDPISGHTALYWYRQSLGQGLEFLIYFQGNSAPDKSGLPSDRFSAERTGGSVSTLTIQRTQQEDSAVYLCASSSPETYRNTQYFGPGTRLTVL.

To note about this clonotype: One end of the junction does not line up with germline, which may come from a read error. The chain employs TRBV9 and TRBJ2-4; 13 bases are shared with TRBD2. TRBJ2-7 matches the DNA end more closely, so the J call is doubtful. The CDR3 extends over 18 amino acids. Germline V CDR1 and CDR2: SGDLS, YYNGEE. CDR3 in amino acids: CANSVGDLGTSGAYEQYF. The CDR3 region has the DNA TGTGCCAACAGCGTAGGGGATTTAGGGACTAGCGGGGCCTACGAGCAGTACTTC.

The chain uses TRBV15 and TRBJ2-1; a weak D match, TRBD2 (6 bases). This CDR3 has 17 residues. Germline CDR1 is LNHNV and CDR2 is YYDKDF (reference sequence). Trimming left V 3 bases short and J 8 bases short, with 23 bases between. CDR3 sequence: CATSRGSSARGIDEQFF. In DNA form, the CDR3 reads TGTGCCACCAGCAGGGGATCTAGCGCCAGAGGGATTGATGAGCAGTTCTTC.